This T cell receptor beta chain is drawn from a study of blood T cell repertoires in COVID-19. Study at large: COVID-19 samples from acute and convalescent phases originated in the United States, Italy and Spain.

Per the authors' pipeline: Reference gene primer amplification gave nucleated cell count estimates. TCRdb's copy holds only in-frame clones and misses some; the assay was immunoSEQ multiplex PCR. V and J calls and clone size follow that table, whereas D and trimming were derived from the DNA. Counted here are some 300,000 clones, 70% to 90% occurring once; the ten biggest clones make up 1% to 1.5%. The ends lost 6 bases at V and 5 bases at J; junction bases unmatched: 10. Germline-derived CDR1 and CDR2 are MGHDK and SYGVNS. The CDR3 is made up of 15 amino acids. V is TRBV25-1 and J is TRBJ2-5; 9 bases match TRBD1. The receptor's source is a man between 65 and 80 years old with acute or convalescent COVID-19. Sequenced: peripheral blood. CDR3 amino acids: CASSTNRGLRETQYF. CDR3 bases: TGTGCCAGCAGCACAAACAGGGGGCTGCGGGAGACCCAGTACTTC. The full variable domain, completed using reference TRBV25-1 and TRBJ2-5, is EADIYQTPRYLVIGTGKKITLECSQTMGHDKMYWYQQDPGMELHLIHYSYGVNSTEKGDLSSESTVSRIRTEHFPLTLESARPSHTSQYLCASSTNRGLRETQYFGPGTRLLVL.